Only one count was recorded for the clone carrying this T cell receptor (beta chain). As yet, its antigen is unknown. The CDR3 has 18 amino acids. V dropped 2 bases and J dropped 6 bases, with 24 bases sitting between them. The germline gives CDR1 MDHEN, CDR2 SYDVKM. The data derive from a study of cytomegalovirus exposure and HLA in healthy donors. Study findings and constraints: Cytomegalovirus status, reportedly, was diagnosed with high specificity and sensitivity by the classifier.

Vbeta (60) and Jbeta (13) primers were used in the PCR. Libraries were prepared by immunoSEQ multiplex PCR; TCRdb keeps only in-frame clonotypes and omits some of them. The table shows about 180,000 clones, with roughly 79% occurring only once. The sample taken for sequencing was PBMCs. The clonotype was recovered from a middle-aged man in good health and CMV-seropositive. This sequence joins TRBV28 and TRBJ2-3; D may be TRBD2 (6 bases). In nucleotides, the CDR3 is TGTGCCAGCAGTTTAAGGAGTGGGGGACTCGCTTTGTTCGATACGCAGTATTTT. Amino acid sequence: CASSLRSGGLALFDTQYF. Drawing the rest from reference TRBV28 and TRBJ2-3, the complete variable domain is DVKVTQSSRYLVKRTGEKVFLECVQDMDHENMFWYRQDPGLGLRLIYFSYDVKMKEKGDIPEGYSVSREKKERFSLILESASTNQTSMYLCASSLRSGGLALFDTQYFGPGTRLTVL.